These 29 T cell receptor beta chains were sequenced from one sample in a study of cytomegalovirus exposure and HLA in healthy donors (dated by TCRdb to about 2017). The protocol used for the library was the immunoSEQ multiplex PCR assay. The multiplex PCR relied on a mix of 60 forward primers for TCR Vbeta segments and 13 reverse primers for TCR Jbeta segments. TCRdb provides this immuneACCESS table in a form limited to in-frame rearrangements. Some clones are lacking; in checked studies, under half of them reflect an unresolved V gene, and why the rest are absent is not known. Present in this sample are 220,000 or so clones, about 77% of which were seen just once. The top ten clonotypes cover approximately 1.9% of the sample. Sequencing was done on a sample of PBMCs. Receptors originate from a woman in her 30s in good health and CMV-seronegative.

This chain uses TRBV7-3 with TRBJ2-1; D may be TRBD2 (6 bases). CDR1 SGHTA and CDR2 FQGTGA come from the germline V gene. There are 18 residues in the CDR3. V lost 2 bases, J lost 5 bases, and 22 bases lay in between. CDR3: CASSLGEHRAGYNNEQFF. The CDR3 DNA reads as TGTGCCAGCAGCTTAGGGGAACATCGAGCGGGTTACAACAATGAGCAGTTCTTC. Full variable domain (missing parts from reference TRBV7-3 and TRBJ2-1): GAGVSQTPSNKVTEKGKYVELRCDPISGHTALYWYRQSLGQGPEFLIYFQGTGAADDSGLPNDRFFAVRPEGSVSTLKIQRTERGDSAVYLCASSLGEHRAGYNNEQFFGPGTRLTVL.

This clone was seen more than once but under ten times. The chain recombines TRBV30 with TRBJ1-6; 7 nucleotides line up with TRBD1. V lost 1 base to trimming and J lost 9 bases; unmatched junction nucleotides: 3. The CDR3 is made up of 13 amino acids. Germline values: CDR1 GTSNPN, CDR2 SVGIG (reference sequence). The CDR3 here is CAWSEGGSSPLHF. The CDR3 nucleotides read TGTGCCTGGAGTGAAGGGGGCAGTTCACCCCTCCACTTT.

The CDR3 sequence is CASSQGVSPNTGELFF. Written as DNA, the CDR3 is TGTGCCAGCAGCCAAGGGGTGTCCCCGAACACCGGGGAGCTGTTTTTT. V gene TRBV5-4 combines with J gene TRBJ2-2; possibly TRBD1 for D (5 bases). The CDR3 sequence is 16 residues long. CDR1 SGHNT and CDR2 YYREEE come from the germline V gene (reference sequence). The V and J ends lost 4 bases and 0 bases respectively, with 13 bases between them.

The gene calls are TRBV5-6 and TRBJ2-4; D is ambiguous. CDR1 and CDR2 from the germline V gene are SGHDT and YYEEEE. The CDR3 covers 16 residues. V was trimmed by 1 base and J by 1 base, leaving 12 bases between them. CDR3 sequence reads: CASSLSPSPAKNIQYF. Written as DNA, the CDR3 is TGTGCCAGCAGCTTGAGCCCAAGCCCCGCCAAAAACATTCAGTACTTC.

The chain uses TRBV19 and TRBJ2-1; D is possibly TRBD2 (6 bases). The CDR3 loop spans 15 amino acids. Germline V gives CDR1 LNHDA, CDR2 SQIVND (reference sequence). The V end was cut by 3 bases, the J end by 4 bases, with 13 bases between. Written as DNA, the CDR3 is TGTGCCAGTAGTATCCGGGCGGGACCGTACAATGAGCAGTTCTTC. Protein sequence: CASSIRAGPYNEQFF.

This rearrangement joins TRBV19 to TRBJ1-1; D may be TRBD1 (5 bases). Germline CDR1 is LNHDA and CDR2 is SQIVND (reference sequence). The CDR3 is 16 amino acids. Between the trimmed V and J ends, which lost 5 bases and 3 bases, there was a span of 19 bases. In nucleotides, the CDR3 is TGTGCCAGTAGTCACCTTCCGGGGGACTACTACACTGAAGCTTTCTTT. It codes for CASSHLPGDYYTEAFF.

V gene TRBV11-2 combines with J gene TRBJ1-1; possible D gene TRBD1, 5 bases. CDR3 length equals 13 residues. Deletions cut 5 bases from V and 2 bases from J, with 9 bases between. Germline V CDR1 and CDR2: SGHAT, FQNNGV. CDR3 DNA sequence: TGTGCCAGCAGCGAAGGGGATAACACTGAAGCTTTCTTT. Protein: CASSEGDNTEAFF.

The chain is built from TRBV5-4 and TRBJ2-5, with 7 nucleotides matching TRBD1. CDR1 and CDR2 from the germline V gene are SGHNT and YYREEE (reference sequence). The trim removed 4 bases at V and 7 bases at J, leaving 7 bases unmatched. The CDR3 is 13 residues long. The CDR3 bases are TGTGCCAGCAGCCCTGACAGGGTGGGGACCCAGTACTTC. Translated: CASSPDRVGTQYF.

This clone was counted between two and nine times. Additional DNA sequences in this sample encode the identical CDR3. This chain connects TRBV7-9 to TRBJ2-7; perhaps TRBD1 as D (5 bases). The germline V gene has CDR1 SEHNR and CDR2 FQNEAQ (reference sequence). CDR3 length: 14 residues. The V gene lost 0 bases and the J gene lost 2 bases, with 8 bases spanning the gap. The CDR3 sequence: CASSLAQGPYEQYF. The CDR3 coding sequence is TGTGCCAGCAGCTTAGCCCAGGGCCCCTACGAGCAGTACTTC.

This rearrangement joins TRBV9 to TRBJ2-7; 9 nucleotides match TRBD1. The CDR3 length is 15 residues. Germline lookup yields CDR1 SGDLS and CDR2 YYNGEE. The V gene end was trimmed by 4 bases and the J gene end by 2 bases; junction bases not matched to a gene: 7. The DNA of the CDR3 is TGTGCCAGCAGCTCCCGGACAGGGGCTACCTACGAGCAGTACTTC. Amino acids: CASSSRTGATYEQYF.

The CDR3 DNA sequence: TGTGCCAGCAGCGACAGGGATAATTCACCCCTCCACTTT. Protein sequence: CASSDRDNSPLHF. The rearrangement joins TRBV5-8 to TRBJ1-6, with 7 bases fitting TRBD1. Unmatched junction bases numbered 0, after V lost 4 bases and J lost 5 bases. CDR3 length: 13 amino acids. Germline V CDR1 and CDR2: SGHTS, YDEGEE.

The V and J genes are TRBV5-1 and TRBJ1-6, with TRBD1 as a possible D gene (6 bases). The V end lost 0 bases, the J end lost 0 bases, and 10 bases lay between the germline ends. There are 17 residues in the CDR3. Germline V gives CDR1 SGHRS, CDR2 YFSETQ. CDR3 residues: CASSLERGSSYNSPLHF. The CDR3, as DNA: TGCGCCAGCAGCTTGGAAAGGGGGAGCTCCTATAATTCACCCCTCCACTTT.

This clone was detected a few times. The V and J genes are TRBV6-1 and TRBJ1-3, with D possibly matching TRBD1 (5 bases). This CDR3 has 15 residues. V was trimmed by 3 bases and J by 1 base, leaving 10 bases between them. From germline, CDR1 is MNHNS and CDR2 SASEGT. CDR3 protein: CASSDRAASGNTIYF. CDR3 in DNA: TGTGCCAGCAGTGACAGGGCAGCTTCTGGAAACACCATATATTTT.

This clone came up once. V and J are TRBV6-5 and TRBJ1-2; D perhaps matches TRBD1 (6 bases). The CDR3 is made up of 14 amino acids. Trimming pared 0 bases from V and 5 bases from J, leaving 10 bases between. Germline CDR1 reads MNHEY; CDR2 reads SVGAGI. For the CDR3, the DNA is TGTGCCAGCAGTTACTCGGGCAGGGGATATGGCTACACCTTC. Its protein product is CASSYSGRGYGYTF.

This clone was observed a handful of times. V is TRBV5-4 and J is TRBJ1-2, with a possible D match to TRBD1 (6 bases). Germline lookup yields CDR1 SGHNT and CDR2 YYREEE (reference sequence). V lost 4 bases and J 4 bases, leaving 14 bases between the germline ends. This CDR3 spans 14 amino acids. The CDR3 DNA sequence: TGTGCCAGCAGCCCCTCGCGGGGGCTCTATGGCTACACCTTC. It is translated as CASSPSRGLYGYTF.

Details on this clone: The junction shows a germline mismatch at one end, possibly a read error. The chain links TRBV30 to TRBJ1-1; D perhaps matches TRBD1 (6 bases). The germline CDR1 and CDR2 sequences are GTSNPN and SVGIG (reference sequence). The CDR3 extends over 14 amino acids. The DNA for the CDR3 is TGTGCCTGGAGTGTGGTAAGCTGGGACACTGAAGCTCTCTTT. This sequence encodes CAWSVVSWDTEALF. The variable domain in full, with the rest retrieved from reference TRBV30 and TRBJ1-1, is SQTIHQWPATLVQPVGSPLSLECTVEGTSNPNLYWYRQAAGRGLQLLFYSVGIGQISSEVPQNLSASRPQDRQFILSSKKLLLSDSGFYLCAWSVVSWDTEALFGQGTRLTVV.

The genes are TRBV7-6 and TRBJ2-7; TRBD1 might be the D (6 bases). The germline V gene has CDR1 SGHVS and CDR2 FNYEAQ. V was clipped by 7 bases and J by 5 bases, with 18 bases between them. The CDR3 is 14 amino acids. CDR3 residues: CASTPGWAGDEQYF. CDR3 in DNA: TGTGCCAGCACCCCTGGGTGGGCAGGGGACGAGCAGTACTTC.

The chain couples TRBV25-1 to TRBJ2-7, with TRBD1 identical over 7 bases. V was clipped by 3 bases and J by 4 bases; unmatched bases: 3. Germline lookup yields CDR1 MGHDK and CDR2 SYGVNS. The CDR3 sequence is 13 residues long. CDR3 in DNA: TGTGCCAGCAGTGATCCAGGGGGTTACGAGCAGTACTTC. This codes for CASSDPGGYEQYF.

The genes are TRBV19 and TRBJ1-4; no firm D call. CDR3 size: 15 residues. V gave up 3 bases and J gave up 8 bases, with 16 bases separating them. Germline CDR1 and CDR2: LNHDA and SQIVND (reference sequence). CDR3 bases: TGTGCCAGTAGTATCAGGACCGTGGGAGCGGAAAAACTGTTTTTT. Its translation is CASSIRTVGAEKLFF.

The CDR3 nucleotides read TGTGCCAGCAGCGAGGGACAGCACTATGGCTACACCTTC. Its protein product is CASSEGQHYGYTF. The chain carries TRBV7-9 and TRBJ1-2; 7 bases match TRBD1. Germline V gives CDR1 SEHNR, CDR2 FQNEAQ (reference sequence). This CDR3 region has 13 residues. The V segment lost 5 bases and the J segment 3 bases; nucleotides outside the gene matches: 3.

This chain uses TRBV5-1 with TRBJ2-5, with TRBD2 matching over 10 bases. Germline V gene data show CDR1 as SGHRS and CDR2 as YFSETQ. The CDR3 totals 17 residues. Trimming took 1 base from V and 2 from J; bases not matched to a gene: 8. CDR3 region: CASSLSTPSGGQETQYF. The CDR3, as DNA: TGCGCCAGCAGCTTGAGTACTCCTAGCGGGGGTCAAGAGACCCAGTACTTC.

This clone was seen a few times. The genes are TRBV2 and TRBJ1-1; 7 bases line up with TRBD1. The V gene end was trimmed by 2 bases and the J gene end by 2 bases; junction bases not matched to a gene: 2. There are 14 residues in the CDR3. Germline V gene lookup returns CDR1 SNHLY and CDR2 FYNNEI. The CDR3 here is CASSEQGDNTEAFF. CDR3 coding DNA: TGTGCCAGCAGTGAACAGGGGGATAACACTGAAGCTTTCTTT.

The DNA for the CDR3 is TGTGCCAGCAGCCTCGGGACTAGCGGGAGTGAGACCCAGTACTTC. Its protein product is CASSLGTSGSETQYF. The chain joins TRBV5-5 to TRBJ2-5; 14 bases fit TRBD2. The CDR3 has 15 residues. Germline values: CDR1 SGHKS, CDR2 YYEKEE (reference sequence). Trimming at V came to 4 bases and at J to 5 bases, leaving 4 bases not matched to a gene.

This CDR3 is CASSVTVTGANVLTF. CDR3 nucleotides: TGTGCCAGCAGTGTTACAGTAACTGGGGCCAACGTCCTGACTTTC. The V call is TRBV6-5, the J call TRBJ2-6; no definite D call. This CDR3 has 15 residues. V was trimmed by 5 bases and J by 2 bases, leaving 10 bases between them. Germline CDR1 MNHEY, CDR2 SVGAGI.

V gene TRBV10-3 combines with J gene TRBJ2-1, with 16 bases identical to TRBD2. Germline lookup yields CDR1 ENHRY and CDR2 SYGVKD. The CDR3 runs 16 residues. The V segment lost 7 bases and the J segment 7 bases; nucleotides outside the gene matches: 7. The CDR3 loop reads CAIMPGLAGGPNEQFF. In DNA, the CDR3 is TGTGCCATCATGCCGGGACTAGCGGGGGGGCCGAATGAGCAGTTCTTC.

This clone was seen only a few times. V usage is TRBV18 and J usage is TRBJ1-1; D ambiguous. The CDR3 runs 15 residues. The V gene's germline CDR1 is KGHSH and CDR2 LQKENI. V lost 1 base to trimming and J lost 0 bases, with 9 bases between them. The CDR3 loop reads CASSPQLEMNTEAFF. In nucleotides, the CDR3 is TGTGCCAGCTCACCACAACTGGAGATGAACACTGAAGCTTTCTTT. The full variable domain, rest sourced from reference TRBV18 and TRBJ1-1, is NAGVMQNPRHLVRRRGQEARLRCSPMKGHSHVYWYRQLPEEGLKFMVYLQKENIIDESGMPKERFSAEFPKEGPSILRIQQVVRGDSAAYFCASSPQLEMNTEAFFGQGTRLTVV.

This chain uses TRBV19 with TRBJ2-1; TRBD2 is a possible D gene (5 bases). The CDR3 has 11 residues. V lost 6 bases to trimming and J lost 10 bases, with 10 bases between them. Germline CDR1 LNHDA, CDR2 SQIVND (reference sequence). The CDR3 DNA follows: TGTGCCAGTAGCCGCGGACTCGAGCAGTTCTTC. This encodes CASSRGLEQFF.

V is TRBV7-9 and J is TRBJ2-1, with 14 bases matching TRBD2. With V trimmed by 5 bases and J by 7 bases, 7 bases remained unmatched. Germline CDR1 reads SEHNR; CDR2 reads FQNEAQ (reference sequence). The CDR3 is made up of 16 amino acids. The CDR3: CASSARLAGGPNEQFF. The CDR3 region has the DNA TGTGCCAGCAGCGCCCGACTAGCGGGAGGGCCGAATGAGCAGTTCTTC.

The chain recombines TRBV6-5 with TRBJ1-4, with D possibly TRBD1 on 6 matching bases. The ends were cut back, 6 bases at V and 3 bases at J, with 14 bases in the middle. This CDR3 has 15 amino acids. Germline CDR1 and CDR2: MNHEY and SVGAGI. The CDR3 DNA follows: TGTGCCAGCAGCACATTTCAGGGGTCTAATGAAAAACTGTTTTTT. This gives the protein CASSTFQGSNEKLFF.